The clone carrying this TCR beta chain was picked up a small number of times. This sample is drawn from a study of human T cells and chemical hapten exposure. Turning to the study itself: Weekly scalp doses of diphenylcyclopropenone were given to patients during the approximately 23-week study.

Time point in this sample: patch test 3, about 24 weeks after DPC sensitization. Specified treatment: therapeutic diphenylcyclopropenone sensitization with weekly scalp DPC. The template was total RNA from unfractionated whole blood. Via MiXCR, TCRdb re-called the RACE reads, giving one row per CDR3 protein. The repertoire has under 50,000 distinct CDR3 sequences, 9.5% of them found once; the top ten carry approximately 25%. This receptor was identified in a man in his fifties with alopecia areata. Some clones in this sample may be carry-over from other donors' samples. Sequencing was performed on whole blood, taken in connection with sensitization to the hapten diphenylcyclopropenone (DPC).

CDR3 sequence (DNA): TGCAGCGCAGCTAATCAGGGACTATCCTCCTTTGAGCAGTTCTTC. This translates into CSAANQGLSSFEQFF. This chain uses TRBV29-1 with TRBJ2-1, with 7 bases lining up with TRBD2. The CDR3 runs to 15 residues. J was trimmed by 9 bases and V by 7 bases; bases with no gene match: 18. From germline, CDR1 is SQVTM and CDR2 ANQGSEA.